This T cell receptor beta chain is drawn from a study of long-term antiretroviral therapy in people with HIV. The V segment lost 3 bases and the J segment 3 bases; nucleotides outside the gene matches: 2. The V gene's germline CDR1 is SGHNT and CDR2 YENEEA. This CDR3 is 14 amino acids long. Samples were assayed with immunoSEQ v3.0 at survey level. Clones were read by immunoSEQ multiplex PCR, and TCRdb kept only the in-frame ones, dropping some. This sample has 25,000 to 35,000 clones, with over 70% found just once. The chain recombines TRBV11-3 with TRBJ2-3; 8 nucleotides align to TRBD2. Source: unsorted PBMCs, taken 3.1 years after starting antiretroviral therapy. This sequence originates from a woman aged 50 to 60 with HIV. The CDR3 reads CASSFGGVTDTQYF. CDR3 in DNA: TGTGCCAGCAGCTTCGGGGGGGTGACAGATACGCAGTATTTT.